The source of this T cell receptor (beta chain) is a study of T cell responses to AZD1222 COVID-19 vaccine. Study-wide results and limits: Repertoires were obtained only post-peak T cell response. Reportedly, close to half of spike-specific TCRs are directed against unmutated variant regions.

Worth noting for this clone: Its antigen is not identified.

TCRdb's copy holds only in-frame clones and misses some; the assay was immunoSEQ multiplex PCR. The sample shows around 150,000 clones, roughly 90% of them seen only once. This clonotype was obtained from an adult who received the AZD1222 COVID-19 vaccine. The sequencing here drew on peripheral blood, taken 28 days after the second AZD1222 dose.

The CDR3 loop is CASDPRGAGTKNIQYF. The CDR3 bases are TGTGCCAGTGATCCTAGGGGGGCCGGGACCAAAAACATTCAGTACTTC. This rearrangement joins TRBV19 to TRBJ2-4; D tentatively reads TRBD1 or TRBD2 (6 bases each). Germline V lookup: CDR1 LNHDA, CDR2 SQIVND (reference sequence). The CDR3 extends over 16 amino acids. Trimming stripped 8 bases from V and 2 bases from J, with 19 bases between.